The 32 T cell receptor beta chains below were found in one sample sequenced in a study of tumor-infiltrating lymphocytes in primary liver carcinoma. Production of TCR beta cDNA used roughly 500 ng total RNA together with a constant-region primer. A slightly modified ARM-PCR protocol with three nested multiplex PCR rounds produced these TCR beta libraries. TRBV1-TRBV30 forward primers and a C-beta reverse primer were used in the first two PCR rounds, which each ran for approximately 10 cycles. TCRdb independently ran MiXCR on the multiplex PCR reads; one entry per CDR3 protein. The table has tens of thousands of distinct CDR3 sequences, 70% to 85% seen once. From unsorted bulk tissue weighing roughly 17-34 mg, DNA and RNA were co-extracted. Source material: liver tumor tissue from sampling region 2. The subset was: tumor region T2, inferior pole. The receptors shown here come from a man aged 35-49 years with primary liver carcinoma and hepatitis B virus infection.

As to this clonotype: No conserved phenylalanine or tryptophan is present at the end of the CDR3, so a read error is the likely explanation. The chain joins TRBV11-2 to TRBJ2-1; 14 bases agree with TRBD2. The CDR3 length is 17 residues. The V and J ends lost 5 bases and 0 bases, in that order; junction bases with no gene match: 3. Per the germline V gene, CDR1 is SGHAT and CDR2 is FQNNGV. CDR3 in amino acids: CASSKGTSGSSYNEQFV. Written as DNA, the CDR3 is TGTGCCAGCAGCAAAGGGACTAGCGGGAGCTCCTACAATGAGCAGTTCGTC.

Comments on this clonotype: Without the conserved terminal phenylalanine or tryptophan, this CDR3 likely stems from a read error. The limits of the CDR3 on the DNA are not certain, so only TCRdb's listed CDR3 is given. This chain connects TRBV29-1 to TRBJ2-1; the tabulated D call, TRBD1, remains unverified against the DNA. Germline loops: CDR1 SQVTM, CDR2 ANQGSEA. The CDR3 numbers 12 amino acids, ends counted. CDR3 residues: CSLRQGGNELFS.

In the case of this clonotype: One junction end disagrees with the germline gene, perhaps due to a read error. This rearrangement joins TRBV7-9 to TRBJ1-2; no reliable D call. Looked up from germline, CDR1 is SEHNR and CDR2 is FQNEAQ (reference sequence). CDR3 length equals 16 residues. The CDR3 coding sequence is TGTGCCAGCAGCCCCGAGGGTAGGCTGTCCCAGTATGGCTGCACCTTT. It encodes CASSPEGRLSQYGCTF.

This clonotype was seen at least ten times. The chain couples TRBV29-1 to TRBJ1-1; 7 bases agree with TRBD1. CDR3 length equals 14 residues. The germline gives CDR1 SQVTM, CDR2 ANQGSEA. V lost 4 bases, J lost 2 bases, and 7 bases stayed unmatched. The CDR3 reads CSVVQGGLNTEAFF. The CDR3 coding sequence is TGCAGCGTTGTCCAGGGGGGACTAAACACTGAAGCTTTCTTT.

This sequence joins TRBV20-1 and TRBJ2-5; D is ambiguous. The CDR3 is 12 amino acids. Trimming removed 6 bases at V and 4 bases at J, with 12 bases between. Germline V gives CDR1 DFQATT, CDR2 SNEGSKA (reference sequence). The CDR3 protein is CSALVVAETQYF. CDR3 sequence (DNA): TGCAGTGCACTGGTGGTAGCAGAGACCCAGTACTTC.

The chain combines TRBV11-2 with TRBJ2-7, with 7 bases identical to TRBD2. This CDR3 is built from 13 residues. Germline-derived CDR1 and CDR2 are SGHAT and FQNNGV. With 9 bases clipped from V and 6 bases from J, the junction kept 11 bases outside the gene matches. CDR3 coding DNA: TGTGCCAGTAACTTAGAGCGGGGCTCCGAGCAGTACTTC. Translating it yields CASNLERGSEQYF.

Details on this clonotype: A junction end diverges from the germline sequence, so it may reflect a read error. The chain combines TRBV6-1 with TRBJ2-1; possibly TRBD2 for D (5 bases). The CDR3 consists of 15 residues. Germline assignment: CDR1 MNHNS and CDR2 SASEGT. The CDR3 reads CASTLKRHTYNGQFF. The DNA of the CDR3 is TGTGCCAGCACCCTGAAGCGGCACACCTACAATGGGCAGTTCTTC.

CDR3 protein: CSVTRDRGRGYTF. CDR3 coding DNA: TGCAGCGTGACTCGGGACAGGGGACGTGGCTACACCTTC. The V call is TRBV29-1, the J call TRBJ1-2, with 10 bases lining up with TRBD1. The CDR3 runs 13 residues. Trimming cost V 6 bases and J 7 bases; bases outside gene matches: 8. From germline, CDR1 is SQVTM and CDR2 ANQGSEA.

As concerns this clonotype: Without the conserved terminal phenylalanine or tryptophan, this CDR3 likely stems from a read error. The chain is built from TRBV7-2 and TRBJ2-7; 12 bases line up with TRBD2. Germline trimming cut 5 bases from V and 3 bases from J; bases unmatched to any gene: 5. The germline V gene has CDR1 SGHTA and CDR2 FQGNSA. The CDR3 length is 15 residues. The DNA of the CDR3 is TGTGCCAGCAGCCGACTAGCGGGAGTTCTCTACGAGCAGTACCTC. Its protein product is CASSRLAGVLYEQYL.

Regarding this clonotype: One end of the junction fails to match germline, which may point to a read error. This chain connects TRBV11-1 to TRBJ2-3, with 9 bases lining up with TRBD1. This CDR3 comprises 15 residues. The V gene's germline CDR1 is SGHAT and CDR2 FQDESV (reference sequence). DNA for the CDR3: TGTGCCAGCAGCCCCCGACAGGGGGACACTGATACGCACTATTTT. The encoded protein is CASSPRQGDTDTHYF.

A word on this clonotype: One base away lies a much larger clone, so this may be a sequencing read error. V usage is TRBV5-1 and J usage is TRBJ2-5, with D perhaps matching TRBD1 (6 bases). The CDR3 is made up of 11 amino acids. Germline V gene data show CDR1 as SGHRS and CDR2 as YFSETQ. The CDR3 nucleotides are TGCGTCAGCAGACAGGAAGAGACCCAGTACTTC. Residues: CVSRQEETQYF.

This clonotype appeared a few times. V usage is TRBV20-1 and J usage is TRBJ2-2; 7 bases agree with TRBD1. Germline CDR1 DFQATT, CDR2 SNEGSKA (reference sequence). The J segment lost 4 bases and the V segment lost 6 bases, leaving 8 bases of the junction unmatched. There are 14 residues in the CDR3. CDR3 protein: CSAPRTGTTGELFF. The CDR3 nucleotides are TGCAGTGCCCCCCGGACAGGTACCACCGGGGAGCTGTTTTTT.

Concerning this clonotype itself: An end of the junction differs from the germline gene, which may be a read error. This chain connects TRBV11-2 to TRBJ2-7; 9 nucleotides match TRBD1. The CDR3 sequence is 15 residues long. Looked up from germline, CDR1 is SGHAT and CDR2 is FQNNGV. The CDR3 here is CANSLRWTGDNEQYF. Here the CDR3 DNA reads TGTGCCAACAGCTTACGATGGACAGGGGATAACGAGCAGTACTTC.

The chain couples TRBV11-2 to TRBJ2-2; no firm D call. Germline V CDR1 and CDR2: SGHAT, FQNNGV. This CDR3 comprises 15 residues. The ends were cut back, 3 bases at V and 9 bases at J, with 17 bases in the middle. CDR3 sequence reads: CASSFAESNSWELFF. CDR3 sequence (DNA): TGTGCCAGCAGCTTTGCGGAATCGAACTCCTGGGAGCTGTTTTTT.

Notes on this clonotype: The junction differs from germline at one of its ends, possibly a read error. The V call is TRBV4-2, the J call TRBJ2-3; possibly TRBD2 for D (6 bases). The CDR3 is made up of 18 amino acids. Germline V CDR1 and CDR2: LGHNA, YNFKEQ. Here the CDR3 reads CANSQVALLTGATDTQYF. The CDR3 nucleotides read TGTGCCAACAGCCAAGTAGCGCTTCTAACGGGAGCGACAGATACGCAGTATTTT.

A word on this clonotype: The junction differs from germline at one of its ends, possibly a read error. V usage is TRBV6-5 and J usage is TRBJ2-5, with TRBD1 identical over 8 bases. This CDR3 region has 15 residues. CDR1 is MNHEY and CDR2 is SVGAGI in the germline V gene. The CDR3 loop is CASSSYRGFQGTQYF. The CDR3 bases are TGTGCCAGCAGTTCGTACAGGGGGTTCCAAGGGACCCAGTACTTC.

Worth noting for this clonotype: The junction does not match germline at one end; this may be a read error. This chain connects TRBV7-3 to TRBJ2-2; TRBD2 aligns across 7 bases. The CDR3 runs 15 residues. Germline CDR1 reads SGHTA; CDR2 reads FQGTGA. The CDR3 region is CASRQAGTNTGELVF. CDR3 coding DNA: TGTGCCAGCAGACAAGCGGGGACGAACACCGGGGAGCTGGTTTTT.

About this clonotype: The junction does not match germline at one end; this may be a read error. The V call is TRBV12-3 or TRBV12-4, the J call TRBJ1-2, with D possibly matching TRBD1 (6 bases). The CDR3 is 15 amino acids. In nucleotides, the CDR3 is TGTGCCAGCAGTTTGGGGACAAGGGGAGAGTATGGCTGCACCTTC. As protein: CASSLGTRGEYGCTF.

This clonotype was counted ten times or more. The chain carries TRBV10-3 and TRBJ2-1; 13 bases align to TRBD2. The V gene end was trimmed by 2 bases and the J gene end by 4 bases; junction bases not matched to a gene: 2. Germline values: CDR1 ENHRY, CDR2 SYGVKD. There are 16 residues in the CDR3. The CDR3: CAISEPGLAGYNEQFF. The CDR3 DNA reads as TGTGCCATCAGTGAGCCGGGACTAGCGGGATACAATGAGCAGTTCTTC.

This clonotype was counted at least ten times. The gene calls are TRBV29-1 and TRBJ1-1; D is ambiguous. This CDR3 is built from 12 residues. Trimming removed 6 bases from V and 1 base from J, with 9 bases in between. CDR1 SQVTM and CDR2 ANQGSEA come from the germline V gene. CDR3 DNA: TGCAGCGTCACCTCAGGGAACACTGAAGCTTTCTTT. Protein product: CSVTSGNTEAFF.

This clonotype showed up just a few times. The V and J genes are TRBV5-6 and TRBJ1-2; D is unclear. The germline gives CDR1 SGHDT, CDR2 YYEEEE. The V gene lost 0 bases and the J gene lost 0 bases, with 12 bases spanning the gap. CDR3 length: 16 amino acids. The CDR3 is CASSLAANPANYGYTF. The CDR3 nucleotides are TGTGCCAGCAGCTTGGCTGCCAATCCAGCTAACTATGGCTACACCTTC.

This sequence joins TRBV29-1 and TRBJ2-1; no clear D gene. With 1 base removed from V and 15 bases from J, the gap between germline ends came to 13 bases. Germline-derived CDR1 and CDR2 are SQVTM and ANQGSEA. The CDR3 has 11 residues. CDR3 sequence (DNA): TGCAGCGTTGAAGGGGCGAATACATGGTTCTTC. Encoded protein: CSVEGANTWFF.

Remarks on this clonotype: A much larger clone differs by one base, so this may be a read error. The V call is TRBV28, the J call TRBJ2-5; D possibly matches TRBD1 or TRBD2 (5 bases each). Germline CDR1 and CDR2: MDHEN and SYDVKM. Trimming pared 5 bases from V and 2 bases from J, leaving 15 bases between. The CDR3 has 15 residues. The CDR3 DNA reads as TGTGCCAGCAGTGTCGGGGCGTGGGCTCAAGAGACCCAGTACTTC. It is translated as CASSVGAWAQETQYF.

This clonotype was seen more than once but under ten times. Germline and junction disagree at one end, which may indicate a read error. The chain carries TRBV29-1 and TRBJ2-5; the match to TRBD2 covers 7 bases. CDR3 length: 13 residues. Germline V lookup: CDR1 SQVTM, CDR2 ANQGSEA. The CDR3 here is CCVGGRAAETQYF. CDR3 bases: TGCTGCGTTGGTGGGAGGGCCGCTGAGACCCAGTACTTC. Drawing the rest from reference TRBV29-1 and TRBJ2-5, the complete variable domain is SAVISQKPSRDICQRGTSLTIQCQVDSQVTMMFWYRQQPGQSLTLIATANQGSEATYESGFVIDKFPISRPNLTFSTLTVSNMSPEDSSIYLCCVGGRAAETQYFGPGTRLLVL.

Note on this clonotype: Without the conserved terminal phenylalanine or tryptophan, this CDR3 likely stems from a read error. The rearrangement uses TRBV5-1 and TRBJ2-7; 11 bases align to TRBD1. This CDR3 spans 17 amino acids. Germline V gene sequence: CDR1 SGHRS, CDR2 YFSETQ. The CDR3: CASSLRGQGDSSYEQYL. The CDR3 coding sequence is TGTGCCAGCAGCTTGCGGGGACAGGGGGACTCCTCCTACGAGCAGTACTTA.

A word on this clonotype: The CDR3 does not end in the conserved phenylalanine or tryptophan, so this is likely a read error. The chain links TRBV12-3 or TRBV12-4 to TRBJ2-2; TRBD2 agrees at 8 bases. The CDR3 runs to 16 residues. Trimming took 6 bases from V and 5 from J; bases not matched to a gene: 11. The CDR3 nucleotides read TGTGCCAGCAGACCCACTACTAGCGGTATGACCGGGGAGCTGTTTTTA. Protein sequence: CASRPTTSGMTGELFL.

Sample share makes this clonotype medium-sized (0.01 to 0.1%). The CDR3 DNA is TGTGCCAGCACAGCGGGAGGCAGTGTGCAGTACTTC. Residues: CASTAGGSVQYF. V and J are TRBV12-3 or TRBV12-4 and TRBJ2-7; 9 bases fit TRBD2. The V and J ends lost 7 bases and 9 bases, in that order; junction bases with no gene match: 7. The CDR3 has 12 residues.

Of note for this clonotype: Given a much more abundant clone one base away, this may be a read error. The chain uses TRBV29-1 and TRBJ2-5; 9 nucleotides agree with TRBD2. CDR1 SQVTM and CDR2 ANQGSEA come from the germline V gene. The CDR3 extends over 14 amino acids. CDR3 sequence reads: CSVEDKASGETQHF. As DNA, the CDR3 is TGCAGCGTTGAAGATAAGGCTAGCGGGGAGACCCAGCACTTC.

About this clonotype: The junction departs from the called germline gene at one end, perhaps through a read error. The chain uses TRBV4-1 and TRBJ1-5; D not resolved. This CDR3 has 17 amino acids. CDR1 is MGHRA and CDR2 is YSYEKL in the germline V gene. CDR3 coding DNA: TGCGCCAGCAGCCAACAAATGATACTTTATAGCAGTCAGCCCCAGCATTTT. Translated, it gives CASSQQMILYSSQPQHF.

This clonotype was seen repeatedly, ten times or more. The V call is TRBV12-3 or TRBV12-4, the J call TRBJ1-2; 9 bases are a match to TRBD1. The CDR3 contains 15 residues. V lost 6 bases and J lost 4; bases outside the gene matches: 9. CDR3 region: CASRSGQGIGYGYTF. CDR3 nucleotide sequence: TGTGCCAGCAGATCCGGACAGGGGATTGGCTATGGCTACACCTTC.

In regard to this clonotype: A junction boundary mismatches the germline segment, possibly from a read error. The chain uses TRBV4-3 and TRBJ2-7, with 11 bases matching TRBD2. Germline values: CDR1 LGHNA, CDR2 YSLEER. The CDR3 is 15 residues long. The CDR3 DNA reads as TGCGCCAGCAGCCAAGGACTAGCGGGATTATACGAGCGGTATTTC. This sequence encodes CASSQGLAGLYERYF.

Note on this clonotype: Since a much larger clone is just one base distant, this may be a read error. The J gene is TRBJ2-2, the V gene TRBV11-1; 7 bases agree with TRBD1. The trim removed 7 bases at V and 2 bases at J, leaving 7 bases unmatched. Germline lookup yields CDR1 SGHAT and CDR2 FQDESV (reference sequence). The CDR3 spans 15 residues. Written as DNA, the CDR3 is TGTGCCAGCACCACGGGACAGACTAACACCGGGGAGCTGTTTTTT. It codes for CASTTGQTNTGELFF.